These 16 T cell receptor beta chains were sequenced from one sample in a study of cytomegalovirus exposure and HLA in healthy donors. The primer mix had 60 Vbeta and 13 Jbeta primers. Profiling relied on immunoSEQ multiplex PCR, and the TCRdb table lists in-frame clones only, not all of them. The table lists 150,000 to 200,000 clones, about 80% of them singletons. What was sequenced was PBMCs. These receptors were taken from a girl aged 5-17 years in good health and CMV-seropositive.

This clone was detected once. The rearrangement joins TRBV6-5 to TRBJ1-1; no clear D. V lost 5 bases and J lost 8, with 15 bases in between. The CDR3 extends over 13 amino acids. Germline CDR1 reads MNHEY; CDR2 reads SVGAGI. The CDR3 DNA reads as TGTGCCAGCAGTACCCCCTTGGCCTCAGAAGCTTTCTTT. This encodes CASSTPLASEAFF.

This clone was seen more than once but under ten times. V usage is TRBV27 and J usage is TRBJ2-7; 9 bases map to TRBD1. V shed 7 bases, J shed 3 bases, and the junction held 10 bases outside the gene matches. Germline-derived CDR1 and CDR2 are MNHEY and SMNVEV (reference sequence). The CDR3 covers 15 residues. CDR3 nucleotides: TGTGCCAGCAAGAATACCGGGACAGGGCTCTACGAGCAGTACTTC. It is translated as CASKNTGTGLYEQYF.

The chain carries TRBV28 and TRBJ1-3; the match to TRBD1 covers 8 bases. The CDR3 runs to 15 residues. The J segment lost 0 bases and the V segment lost 6 bases, leaving 4 bases of the junction unmatched. CDR1 and CDR2 from the germline V gene are MDHEN and SYDVKM. CDR3 residues: CASSVTGGSGNTIYF. The CDR3 bases are TGTGCCAGCAGCGTCACAGGGGGCTCTGGAAACACCATATATTTT.

The rearrangement joins TRBV5-6 to TRBJ1-1; 8 bases agree with TRBD1. Losses at the gene ends were 3 bases for V and 7 bases for J; bases not matched to a gene: 5. This CDR3 has 13 amino acids. The germline V gene has CDR1 SGHDT and CDR2 YYEEEE. As DNA, the CDR3 is TGTGCCAGCAGCTGGGACAGGTCAATTGAAGCTTTCTTT. Translation gives CASSWDRSIEAFF.

The V call is TRBV6-6, the J call TRBJ1-2, with a possible D match to TRBD1 (6 bases). Looked up from germline, CDR1 is MNHNY and CDR2 is SVGAGI (reference sequence). This CDR3 spans 12 amino acids. Trimming removed 9 bases at V and 2 bases at J, with 10 bases between. CDR3 bases: TGTGCCAGTAAAGGACAGAACTATGGCTACACCTTC. Protein product: CASKGQNYGYTF.

A few counts support this clone. This chain uses TRBV4-1 with TRBJ2-1; possibly TRBD1 for D (6 bases). CDR3 length: 15 residues. V dropped 8 bases and J dropped 8 bases, with 22 bases sitting between them. Germline values: CDR1 MGHRA, CDR2 YSYEKL. Here the CDR3 reads CASSAWAGDVDEQFF. DNA for the CDR3: TGCGCCAGCTCCGCATGGGCAGGGGATGTGGATGAGCAGTTCTTC.

The V call is TRBV7-8, the J call TRBJ2-7; maybe TRBD1 (6 bases). The length of the CDR3 is 16 residues. V was clipped by 8 bases and J by 6 bases, with 26 bases between them. In germline, CDR1 is SGHVS, CDR2 FQNEAQ. CDR3 coding DNA: TGTGCCAGCGGGGGCAGGGGTCGTTTTGCCTGGGGCGAGCAGTACTTC. It yields the protein CASGGRGRFAWGEQYF.

This clone is labeled as medium-sized. The chain is built from TRBV4-3 and TRBJ1-2; D may be TRBD1 (5 bases). V was pared by 0 bases and J by 8 bases, with 16 bases between. Germline V gene data show CDR1 as LGHNA and CDR2 as YSLEER. The CDR3 sequence is 15 residues long. Here the CDR3 reads CASSQEGNRIQGYTF. The CDR3 nucleotides are TGCGCCAGCAGCCAAGAGGGGAACAGGATTCAAGGCTACACCTTC.

V gene TRBV7-2 combines with J gene TRBJ1-2; no reliable D call. The ends were cut back, 1 base at V and 2 bases at J, with 8 bases in the middle. CDR1 is SGHTA, CDR2 FQGNSA, per germline. The CDR3 length is 14 residues. DNA for the CDR3: TGTGCCAGCAGCTTAGTCCCGGTAAACTATGGCTACACCTTC. Protein product: CASSLVPVNYGYTF.

With respect to this clone: The sample has other DNA sequences that encode this CDR3 too. V gene TRBV18 combines with J gene TRBJ2-6, with 9 nucleotides matching TRBD1. This CDR3 has 17 residues. Germline CDR1 is KGHSH and CDR2 is LQKENI. Losses at the gene ends were 8 bases for V and 2 bases for J; bases not matched to a gene: 10. The DNA of the CDR3 is TGTGCCAGCGCCTGGACAGGGGAAGGTGCTGGGGCCAACGTCCTGACTTTC. Its translation: CASAWTGEGAGANVLTF.

The rearrangement uses TRBV6-5 and TRBJ1-3, with a weak D call TRBD1 (5 bases). Looked up from germline, CDR1 is MNHEY and CDR2 is SVGAGI. The CDR3 extends over 14 amino acids. V lost 5 bases to trimming and J lost 0 bases, with 8 bases between them. The CDR3 region is CASSPGHSGNTIYF. As DNA, the CDR3 is TGTGCCAGCAGTCCCGGACACTCTGGAAACACCATATATTTT.

The chain joins TRBV4-3 to TRBJ2-7; 7 bases match TRBD1. Looked up from germline, CDR1 is LGHNA and CDR2 is YSLEER. The CDR3 sequence is 15 residues long. V was clipped by 3 bases and J by 0 bases; unmatched bases: 5. CDR3 coding DNA: TGCGCCAGCAGCCAGTTCAGGGGGAGCTCCTACGAGCAGTACTTC. Protein product: CASSQFRGSSYEQYF.

The gene calls are TRBV5-8 and TRBJ2-4, with TRBD2 as a possible D gene (6 bases). The CDR3 is made up of 14 amino acids. V was trimmed by 3 bases and J by 13 bases, leaving 20 bases between them. CDR1 SGHTS and CDR2 YDEGEE come from the germline V gene. The CDR3 region is CASSWGETPLTQYF. CDR3 nucleotides: TGTGCCAGCAGCTGGGGGGAGACCCCCCTCACCCAGTACTTC.

The chain employs TRBV27 and TRBJ2-2, with 9 bases aligning to TRBD1. Germline V gene sequence: CDR1 MNHEY, CDR2 SMNVEV (reference sequence). V lost 3 bases to trimming and J lost 1 base; unmatched junction nucleotides: 3. The CDR3 is 16 amino acids. For the CDR3, the DNA is TGTGCCAGCAGTTTTCGGGGACAGGGGAACACCGGGGAGCTGTTTTTT. As protein: CASSFRGQGNTGELFF.

V is TRBV7-3 and J is TRBJ2-1, with TRBD2 as a possible D gene (6 bases). V was shortened by 3 bases and J by 4 bases, with 19 bases between the two germline ends. The CDR3 has 17 residues. Germline V CDR1 and CDR2: SGHTA, FQGTGA. The CDR3 loop reads CASSLGFWDSEYNEQFF. Written as DNA, the CDR3 is TGTGCCAGCAGCTTGGGTTTTTGGGACTCCGAGTACAATGAGCAGTTCTTC.

The CDR3 loop reads CASSDFSSGPGELFF. CDR3 DNA: TGTGCCAGCAGTGACTTTTCCAGTGGTCCCGGGGAGCTGTTTTTT. The chain recombines TRBV6-4 with TRBJ2-2; D is unclear. CDR1 and CDR2 from the germline V gene are MRHNA and SNTAGT. The V gene lost 1 base and the J gene lost 6 bases, with 12 bases spanning the gap. The CDR3 is 15 residues long.